The present entry profiles one T cell receptor beta chain with its context. What this receptor recognizes is not known. There are no base qualities to consult, and no much larger clone falls within one base. This sample stems from a study of T cells after posttransplantation cyclophosphamide (dated by TCRdb to 2016 to 2017). Study-level background: T cell repertoire reconstitution was tracked by TRB sequencing after myeloablative bone marrow transplantation in which posttransplantation cyclophosphamide was used as GVHD prophylaxis. Samples from roughly 32 PTCy-treated patients, along with samples from 16 of their related bone marrow donors, underwent antigen receptor sequencing. TRB sequencing was performed on blood from all 35 or so PTCy patients with 1-year posttransplant specimens. Up to 3 additional blood samples from 2 to 5.2 years after transplant were also TRB-sequenced in 3 patients, as was pretransplant blood from 4 patients. Because TRA and TRB clonality were tightly correlated in 9 samples, subsequent TCR analyses were focused on TRB only. Public TRB sequences were queried against a database of over 3,000 sequences associated with responses to pathogens, tumor antigens, self-antigens and alloantigens. Beyond this particular receptor, the publication reports: The TRB repertoires of T cells infiltrating skin or the GI tract showed only limited overlap with the TRB repertoires found in blood. At 1-2 months, donor-recipient similarity was low but rose over the first year, and the later blood repertoires were often dominated by donor CD8+ memory clones. Across the 45 patients, TRB clonality was highly associated with recipient CMV seropositivity and CMV reactivation, and diversity with PTCy was similar to that in the CNI/methotrexate controls.

For this chain, trimming is 6 bases at the V end and 2 bases at the J end, and the number of junction bases without a gene match is 6. Taken from cysteine to phenylalanine, the CDR3 has 15 residues. Of the read, only the CDR3 DNA is kept; its 45 bases are in frame from base 1. Per the germline V gene, MGHDK is the CDR1 and SYGVNS is the CDR2. The control cohort consisted of 11 patients who had myeloablative marrow transplants with methotrexate plus a calcineurin inhibitor and who were sampled 1 year after transplant. Mononuclear cells from peripheral blood and bone marrow were separated by Ficoll-Hypaque density centrifugation and then cryopreserved. TRB sequencing used genomic DNA with the immunoSEQ assay at survey resolution or the hsTCRB kit. Under the source paper's analysis protocol: The immunoSEQ software handled the initial read processing, while the LymphoSeq R package was used for the repertoire analyses. Clonality was computed as 1 minus normalized Shannon entropy, and a Gini coefficient was also calculated for each TRB dataset. Phenotypes of unsorted samples were inferred by mapping TRB sequences from sorted subsets of the recipient or donor onto the same recipient's unsorted samples. In its TCRdb copy, this immuneACCESS table keeps in-frame sequences only and misses some clones. Where compared with another copy, unresolved V genes explain less than half of these, and the others have no known cause. V and J calls and clone size follow that table, whereas D and trimming were derived from the DNA. Across this sample there are approximately 15,000 clones, with 80% to 90% seen only once. The ten largest clones take up approximately 3% of the sample.

Specimen: PBMCs, collected 430 to 450 days after allogeneic stem cell transplant with calcineurin inhibitor and methotrexate. The chain was built from TRBV25-1 and TRBJ2-3; 9 middle bases align to TRBD1. The sequence derives from a male patient between 25 and 40 years old who received an allogeneic stem cell transplant from an unrelated donor, was CMV-positive, and had acute and chronic GVHD. After a transplant, the donor of the graft may account for some T cells. The base sequence is TGTGCCAGCAGAGACCGGGACAGGGCCACAGATACGCAGTATTTT. Translated, it reads CASRDRDRATDTQYF.